The 10 T cell receptor beta chains below all came from one sample that was sequenced in a study of blood T cell repertoires in COVID-19. TCRdb's copy holds only in-frame clones and misses some; the assay was immunoSEQ multiplex PCR. The sample lists 150,000 to 200,000 clones; about 80% were seen once. Sample: peripheral blood. All receptors derive from a man in his 70s who had recovered from COVID-19.

The rearrangement links TRBV27 to TRBJ2-2; unclear D gene. The germline CDR1 and CDR2 sequences are MNHEY and SMNVEV (reference sequence). The CDR3 covers 14 residues. Trimming pared 2 bases from V and 1 base from J, leaving 5 bases between. The CDR3 is CASSLLRNTGELFF. The CDR3 nucleotides are TGTGCCAGCAGTTTACTTAGGAACACCGGGGAGCTGTTTTTT.

In its sample, this clone was seen once. The rearrangement uses TRBV12-3 or TRBV12-4 and TRBJ2-7; TRBD2 agrees at 8 bases. V was clipped by 4 bases and J by 3 bases; unmatched bases: 2. CDR3 length: 13 residues. The CDR3 sequence: CASSSGGSYEQYF. The CDR3 DNA reads as TGTGCCAGCAGTTCGGGGGGGAGCTACGAGCAGTACTTC.

V usage is TRBV6-5 and J usage is TRBJ2-4; tentatively, D is TRBD2 (7 bases). This CDR3 is built from 14 residues. The V gene lost 6 bases and the J gene lost 6 bases, with 15 bases spanning the gap. Germline loops: CDR1 MNHEY, CDR2 SVGAGI. The CDR3 DNA is TGTGCCAGCAGGGCCGCAGGGGAGGGAAACATTCAGTACTTC. Amino acids: CASRAAGEGNIQYF.

V is TRBV2 and J is TRBJ1-2; D possibly corresponds to TRBD1 (6 bases). V was clipped by 5 bases and J by 1 base, with 8 bases between them. Germline V CDR1 and CDR2: SNHLY, FYNNEI. This CDR3 is built from 13 residues. CDR3 coding DNA: TGTGCCAGCAGTTCACAGGGTAACTATGGCTACACCTTC. It translates to CASSSQGNYGYTF.

The chain combines TRBV4-1 with TRBJ1-4; D possibly corresponds to TRBD1 (5 bases). The CDR3 totals 15 residues. Germline assignment: CDR1 MGHRA and CDR2 YSYEKL. The V gene lost 4 bases and the J gene lost 0 bases, with 9 bases spanning the gap. The CDR3 sequence: CASSRDFTTNEKLFF. CDR3 DNA: TGCGCCAGCAGCCGGGACTTTACAACTAATGAAAAACTGTTTTTT.

This chain joins TRBV13 and TRBJ2-3; possibly TRBD1 for D (6 bases). The CDR3 totals 14 residues. Germline V gene data show CDR1 as PRHDT and CDR2 as FYEKMQ (reference sequence). The V and J ends lost 2 bases and 4 bases respectively, with 10 bases between them. The CDR3 coding sequence is TGTGCCAGCAGCTTAATCGCAGGGGCAGATACGCAGTATTTT. Translated: CASSLIAGADTQYF.

This clone was seen a single time. The genes are TRBV6-6 and TRBJ2-7; 12 nucleotides match TRBD2. The length of the CDR3 is 15 residues. J was trimmed by 6 bases and V by 4 bases; bases with no gene match: 7. The germline gives CDR1 MNHNY, CDR2 SVGAGI (reference sequence). In nucleotides, the CDR3 is TGTGCCAGCAGTTTGTGGACTAGCGGGAACGGCGAGCAGTACTTC. Translating it yields CASSLWTSGNGEQYF.

This sequence joins TRBV5-4 and TRBJ2-2; a weak D match, TRBD2 (6 bases). There are 15 residues in the CDR3. V lost 3 bases to trimming and J lost 6 bases, with 15 bases between them. Germline V lookup: CDR1 SGHNT, CDR2 YYREEE (reference sequence). This chain's CDR3 is CASSSLTSFAGELFF. In DNA form, the CDR3 reads TGTGCCAGCAGCTCACTAACTAGCTTCGCCGGGGAGCTGTTTTTT.

The J gene is TRBJ2-5, the V gene TRBV11-2; 11 nucleotides agree with TRBD1. After removal of 6 bases from V and 5 bases from J, the junction contained 8 bases not matched to a gene. CDR3 length: 15 residues. Germline CDR1 is SGHAT and CDR2 is FQNNGV. Here the CDR3 DNA reads TGTGCCAGCAGTTCTGGACAGGGGGCTATGGAGACCCAGTACTTC. The encoded protein is CASSSGQGAMETQYF.

CDR3 sequence reads: CASSVVFDTYNEQFF. CDR3 DNA sequence: TGTGCCAGCAGCGTAGTGTTCGACACCTACAATGAGCAGTTCTTC. The chain combines TRBV9 with TRBJ2-1; D unresolved. The V gene lost 0 bases and the J gene lost 2 bases, with 9 bases spanning the gap. This CDR3 spans 15 amino acids. CDR1 is SGDLS and CDR2 is YYNGEE in the germline V gene.